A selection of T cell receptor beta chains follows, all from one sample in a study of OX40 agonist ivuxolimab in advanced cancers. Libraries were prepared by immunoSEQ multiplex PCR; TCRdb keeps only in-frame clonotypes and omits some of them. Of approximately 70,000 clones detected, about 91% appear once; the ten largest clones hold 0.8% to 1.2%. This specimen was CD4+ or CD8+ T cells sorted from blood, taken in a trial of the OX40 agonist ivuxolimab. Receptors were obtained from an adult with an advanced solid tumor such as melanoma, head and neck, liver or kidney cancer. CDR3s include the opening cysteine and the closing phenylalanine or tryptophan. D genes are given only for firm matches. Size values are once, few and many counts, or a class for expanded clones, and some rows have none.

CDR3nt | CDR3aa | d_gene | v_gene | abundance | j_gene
TGTGCCAGCAGATTAGCGGGAGGGCCCGGGGAGCAGTACTTC | CASRLAGGPGEQYF | TRBD2 | TRBV6-6 | - | TRBJ2-7
TGTGCCAGCAGCTTAGCGGGGGTCTCTGGAAACACCATATATTTT | CASSLAGVSGNTIYF | - | TRBV11-3 | once | TRBJ1-3
TGTGCCAGCAGCCCCCGGGACAGGGGTAGGCTAGCGGGATACACAGATACGCAGTATTTT | CASSPRDRGRLAGYTDTQYF | - | TRBV9 | - | TRBJ2-3
TGTGCCAGCAGCCAAGTCACTGGGGGCACTGAAGCTTTCTTT | CASSQVTGGTEAFF | - | TRBV14 | - | TRBJ1-1
TGTGCCAGCAGCCCCGGACATGGGACTAGCGGAAGCACAGATACGCAGTATTTT | CASSPGHGTSGSTDTQYF | TRBD2 | TRBV7-3 | - | TRBJ2-3
TGCGCCAGCAGCTCTAGCGGGGGGGCCTACAATGAGCAGTTCTTC | CASSSSGGAYNEQFF | TRBD2 | TRBV5-1 | - | TRBJ2-1
TGTGCCAGCTCTCGCGGGCTAGCGGGATCTGAGCAGTTCTTC | CASSRGLAGSEQFF | TRBD2 | TRBV7-2 | - | TRBJ2-1
TGCAGTGCCCGGTTGGCGGAAGCTTTCTTT | CSARLAEAFF | - | TRBV20-1 | - | TRBJ1-1
TGCGCCAGCAGCTTGGGGGACAGTACAAATTCACCCCTCCACTTT | CASSLGDSTNSPLHF | TRBD1 | TRBV5-1 | - | TRBJ1-6
TGTGCCAGCAGTTATTACCAGTCGAGTGTGAACGAGCAGTACTTC | CASSYYQSSVNEQYF | - | TRBV6-6 | - | TRBJ2-7